This record looks at one T cell receptor (beta chain) sequence and its context. Its antigen is not identified. This CDR3 comprises 15 residues. V gave up 1 base and J gave up 0 bases, with 9 bases separating them. Germline lookup yields CDR1 SGHTA and CDR2 FQGNSA. This specimen belongs to a study of response to subunit inactivated influenza vaccine. TCRdb fed the RT-PCR reads into MiXCR, producing one record per CDR3 protein. The data hold 300,000 to 350,000 distinct CDR3 sequences, with just over 20% observed a single time. The study, taken as a whole, reports: There was a suggestion from the authors that each seasonal influenza vaccination recruits few new T cells.

The sample in question was PBMCs from blood, obtained approximately 20 months after vaccination. The receptor's source is a man aged 45 to 75 who received an inactivated influenza vaccine. The genes are TRBV7-2 and TRBJ1-1, with D possibly TRBD1 on 5 matching bases. CDR3 bases: TGTGCCAGCAGCTTAGAGGGCAGGGTGAACACTGAAGCTTTCTTT. As protein: CASSLEGRVNTEAFF. Full variable domain (rest looked up from reference TRBV7-2 and TRBJ1-1): GAGVSQSPSNKVTEKGKDVELRCDPISGHTALYWYRQSLGQGLEFLIYFQGNSAPDKSGLPSDRFSAERTGGSVSTLTIQRTQQEDSAVYLCASSLEGRVNTEAFFGQGTRLTVV.